This entry lists 18 T cell receptor beta chains sequenced from one sample in a study of T cells in Graves' hyperthyroidism and ophthalmopathy. Amplification targeted TCR beta CDR3 regions from RNA transcripts. With the HTBI primer set, the TCR CDR3 went through a first round of RT-PCR. TCRdb reprocessed the multiplex PCR reads with MiXCR, giving one entry per CDR3 protein. The table includes about 150,000 distinct CDR3 sequences, around 20% detected once. Input material: blood. All receptors derive from a woman aged 50 to 60 with Graves' hyperthyroidism that later progressed to Graves' ophthalmopathy.

The chain combines TRBV11-2 with TRBJ2-1, with D unresolved. The ends were cut back, 1 base at V and 8 bases at J, with 12 bases in the middle. CDR1 SGHAT and CDR2 FQNNGV come from the germline V gene. This CDR3 has 14 residues. The CDR3 region has the DNA TGTGCCAGCAGCTTAGCTATGGGGTTGTATGAGCAGTTCTTC. Its protein product is CASSLAMGLYEQFF.

V and J are TRBV19 and TRBJ2-7, with TRBD1 matching over 9 bases. This CDR3 has 14 residues. CDR1 and CDR2 (germline): LNHDA, SQIVND (reference sequence). With V trimmed by 4 bases and J by 3 bases, 4 bases remained unmatched. The CDR3 bases are TGTGCCAGTAGTACACAGGGGGCCTACTACGAGCAGTACTTC. It specifies CASSTQGAYYEQYF.

This clonotype was seen at least ten times. The chain couples TRBV2 to TRBJ2-7; the match to TRBD1 covers 9 bases. The CDR3 covers 15 residues. V lost 0 bases, J lost 2 bases, and 2 bases stayed unmatched. Germline values: CDR1 SNHLY, CDR2 FYNNEI. The CDR3, as DNA: TGTGCCAGCAGTGAAGCGGGACAGGGAGCCTACGAGCAGTACTTC. Translating gives CASSEAGQGAYEQYF.

This clonotype was picked up a small number of times. The CDR3 DNA is TGCGCCAGCAGTGGTAGTAGCGGGAGTGTGAAAACCGGGGAGCTGTTTTTT. Translating it yields CASSGSSGSVKTGELFF. The genes are TRBV10-2 and TRBJ2-2, with 9 bases aligning to TRBD2. This CDR3 has 17 residues. Germline loops: CDR1 WSHSY, CDR2 SAAADI. Trimming at V came to 4 bases and at J to 5 bases, leaving 11 bases not matched to a gene.

The CDR3 spells CASSTRQGDSTNEKLFF. CDR3 bases: TGTGCCAGCAGTACACGACAGGGTGATTCAACTAATGAAAAACTGTTTTTT. The chain employs TRBV6-1 and TRBJ1-4, with TRBD1 identical over 7 bases. CDR3 length: 17 residues. V was clipped by 5 bases and J by 0 bases; unmatched bases: 9. Germline V gene sequence: CDR1 MNHNS, CDR2 SASEGT.

CDR3 sequence: CASSLRLTENIQYF. In DNA form, the CDR3 reads TGTGCCAGCAGCTTAAGGCTAACCGAAAACATTCAGTACTTC. V and J are TRBV7-2 and TRBJ2-4; D gene uncertain. The CDR3 is made up of 14 amino acids. The V end was cut by 2 bases, the J end by 5 bases, with 10 bases between. Germline V gives CDR1 SGHTA, CDR2 FQGNSA. The whole variable domain, filled in from reference TRBV7-2 and TRBJ2-4, reads GAGVSQSPSNKVTEKGKDVELRCDPISGHTALYWYRQSLGQGLEFLIYFQGNSAPDKSGLPSDRFSAERTGGSVSTLTIQRTQQEDSAVYLCASSLRLTENIQYFGAGTRLSVL.

This clonotype has more than one count but fewer than ten. This sequence joins TRBV28 and TRBJ2-1; D is possibly TRBD2 (5 bases). Germline loops: CDR1 MDHEN, CDR2 SYDVKM. The ends were cut back, 8 bases at V and 7 bases at J, with 24 bases in the middle. The CDR3 is 16 amino acids. CDR3 nucleotides: TGTGCCAGCGGAGGTCCAGCGACACTCCAACCTAATGAGCAGTTCTTC. Translation: CASGGPATLQPNEQFF.

This clonotype was seen a few times. V is TRBV29-1 and J is TRBJ2-2; no firm D call. V was shortened by 7 bases and J by 4 bases, with 10 bases between the two germline ends. Germline-derived CDR1 and CDR2 are SQVTM and ANQGSEA. This CDR3 comprises 12 residues. The CDR3 sequence: CSAQSGTGELFF. CDR3 coding DNA: TGCAGCGCCCAATCAGGCACCGGGGAGCTGTTTTTT.

This clonotype was found many times. The rearrangement joins TRBV30 to TRBJ1-2; D remains unclear. Germline loops: CDR1 GTSNPN, CDR2 SVGIG (reference sequence). CDR3 length: 13 residues. The V gene lost 2 bases and the J gene lost 4 bases, with 11 bases spanning the gap. In DNA form, the CDR3 reads TGTGCCTGGAGTCAGAGCCTTTCCTATGGCTACACCTTC. Amino acids: CAWSQSLSYGYTF. The whole variable domain, filled in from reference TRBV30 and TRBJ1-2, reads SQTIHQWPATLVQPVGSPLSLECTVEGTSNPNLYWYRQAAGRGLQLLFYSVGIGQISSEVPQNLSASRPQDRQFILSSKKLLLSDSGFYLCAWSQSLSYGYTFGSGTRLTVV.

Ten or more counts support this clonotype. The rearrangement joins TRBV28 to TRBJ1-1; no clear D gene. Germline-derived CDR1 and CDR2 are MDHEN and SYDVKM. CDR3 length: 13 amino acids. V lost 5 bases, J lost 3 bases, and 10 bases lay in between. The CDR3 spells CASSRERYTEAFF. CDR3 DNA sequence: TGTGCCAGCAGTCGAGAGAGGTACACTGAAGCTTTCTTT. Filled out from reference TRBV28 and TRBJ1-1, the complete variable domain reads DVKVTQSSRYLVKRTGEKVFLECVQDMDHENMFWYRQDPGLGLRLIYFSYDVKMKEKGDIPEGYSVSREKKERFSLILESASTNQTSMYLCASSRERYTEAFFGQGTRLTVV.

There are many counts of this clonotype. The V gene is TRBV6-1, the J gene TRBJ2-1, with 11 bases matching TRBD2. Germline CDR1 and CDR2: MNHNS and SASEGT. Trimming took 3 bases from V and 9 from J; bases not matched to a gene: 10. The CDR3 consists of 16 residues. CDR3 sequence: CASSDFSGLAGGEQFF. The CDR3 bases are TGTGCCAGCAGTGATTTCTCGGGCCTAGCGGGAGGTGAGCAGTTCTTC.

At least ten counts were recorded for this clonotype. The V and J genes are TRBV10-3 and TRBJ2-5, with TRBD2 matching 8 bases. The CDR3 covers 15 residues. Trimming at V came to 8 bases and at J to 4 bases, leaving 12 bases not matched to a gene. Per germline, CDR1 ENHRY and CDR2 SYGVKD. In nucleotides, the CDR3 is TGTGCCATCGGGACGGGAGGGCCGGTAGGAGAGACCCAGTACTTC. Translating gives CAIGTGGPVGETQYF.

The table lists this clonotype with many counts. V is TRBV30 and J is TRBJ1-3; no clear D. V lost 3 bases to trimming and J lost 1 base, with 13 bases between them. Germline V gene lookup returns CDR1 GTSNPN and CDR2 SVGIG (reference sequence). CDR3 length: 15 amino acids. CDR3 amino acids: CAWRPSWGSGNTIYF. The CDR3, as DNA: TGTGCCTGGAGACCATCGTGGGGTTCTGGAAACACCATATATTTT.

This clonotype came up many times. The V call is TRBV28, the J call TRBJ2-1; no firm D call. The V end lost 3 bases, the J end lost 6 bases, and 3 bases lay between the germline ends. CDR3 length: 11 amino acids. Germline assignment: CDR1 MDHEN and CDR2 SYDVKM. The CDR3 spells CASSFPNEQFF. For the CDR3, the DNA is TGTGCCAGCAGTTTCCCCAATGAGCAGTTCTTC.

This clonotype came up once. The chain has TRBV3-1 and TRBJ2-5; 8 nucleotides match TRBD1. This CDR3 contains 15 residues. Germline-derived CDR1 and CDR2 are LGHDT and YNNKEL (reference sequence). The V and J ends lost 4 bases and 5 bases, in that order; junction bases with no gene match: 9. CDR3 in DNA: TGTGCCAGCAGCCCGAGGACAGGGAGAGTGGAGACCCAGTACTTC. Translated, it gives CASSPRTGRVETQYF.

This clonotype turned up a few times. The chain couples TRBV27 to TRBJ2-5, with 10 bases lining up with TRBD2. V gave up 1 base and J gave up 4 bases; unmatched junction bases: 12. The CDR3 runs to 18 residues. CDR1 MNHEY and CDR2 SMNVEV come from the germline V gene (reference sequence). The CDR3 DNA reads TGTGCCAGCAGTTTATGGGCTAGCGGGGGAGGGCCGCGAGAGACCCAGTACTTC. Amino acids: CASSLWASGGGPRETQYF.

The V call is TRBV15, the J call TRBJ2-7; 9 positions agree with TRBD1. The V gene end was trimmed by 3 bases and the J gene end by 1 base; junction bases not matched to a gene: 7. CDR3 length equals 16 residues. Germline V lookup: CDR1 LNHNV, CDR2 YYDKDF (reference sequence). The CDR3 sequence: CATSSGQGSSSYEQYF. DNA for the CDR3: TGTGCCACCAGCAGCGGACAGGGGAGCTCTTCCTACGAGCAGTACTTC.

Many counts were recorded for this clonotype. The V gene is TRBV28, the J gene TRBJ2-1; the match to TRBD2 covers 14 bases. The CDR3 has 18 residues. Trimming at V came to 5 bases and at J to 0 bases, leaving 6 bases not matched to a gene. Germline CDR1 reads MDHEN; CDR2 reads SYDVKM. The CDR3 sequence: CASSTGLAGALSYNEQFF. CDR3 nucleotides: TGTGCCAGCAGTACGGGACTAGCGGGAGCCCTCTCCTACAATGAGCAGTTCTTC.